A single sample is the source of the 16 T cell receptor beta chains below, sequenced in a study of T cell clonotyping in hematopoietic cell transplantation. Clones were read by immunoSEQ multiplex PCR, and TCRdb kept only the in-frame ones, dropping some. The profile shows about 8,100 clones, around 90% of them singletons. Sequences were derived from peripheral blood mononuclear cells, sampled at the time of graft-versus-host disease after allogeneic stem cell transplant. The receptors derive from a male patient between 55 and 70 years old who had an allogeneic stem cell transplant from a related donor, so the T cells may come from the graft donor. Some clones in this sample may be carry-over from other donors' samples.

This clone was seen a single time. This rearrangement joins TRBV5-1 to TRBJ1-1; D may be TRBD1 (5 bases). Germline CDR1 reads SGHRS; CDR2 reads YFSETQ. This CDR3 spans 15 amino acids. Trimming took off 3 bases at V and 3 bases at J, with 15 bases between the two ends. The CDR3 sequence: CASSSSGEGHTEAFF. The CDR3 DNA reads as TGCGCCAGCAGCTCCTCGGGGGAGGGGCACACTGAAGCTTTCTTT.

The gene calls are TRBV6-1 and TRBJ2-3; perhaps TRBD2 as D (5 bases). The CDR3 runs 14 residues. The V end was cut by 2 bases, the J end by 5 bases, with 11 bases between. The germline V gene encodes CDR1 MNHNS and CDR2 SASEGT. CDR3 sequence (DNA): TGTGCCAGCAGTGAATCACTAGTTCTAGATACGCAGTATTTT. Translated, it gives CASSESLVLDTQYF.

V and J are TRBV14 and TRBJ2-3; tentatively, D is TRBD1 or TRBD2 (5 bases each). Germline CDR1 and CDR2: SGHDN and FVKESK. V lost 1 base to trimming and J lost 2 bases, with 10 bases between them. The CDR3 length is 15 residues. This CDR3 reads CASSQVLGDTDTQYF. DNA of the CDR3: TGTGCCAGCAGCCAAGTACTGGGGGACACAGATACGCAGTATTTT.

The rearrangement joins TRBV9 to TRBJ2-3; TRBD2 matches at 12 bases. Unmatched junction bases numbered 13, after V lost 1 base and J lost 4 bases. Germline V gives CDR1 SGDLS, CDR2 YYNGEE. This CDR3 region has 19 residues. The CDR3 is CASSVTISLTSGGPDTQYF. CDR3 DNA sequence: TGTGCCAGCAGCGTAACTATATCCTTGACTAGCGGGGGCCCAGATACGCAGTATTTT.

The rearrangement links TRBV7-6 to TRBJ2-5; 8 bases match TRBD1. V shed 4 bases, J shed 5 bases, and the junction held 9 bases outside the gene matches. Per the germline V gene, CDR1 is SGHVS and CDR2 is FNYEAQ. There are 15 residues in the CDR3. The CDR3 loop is CASSSRGQGGETQYF. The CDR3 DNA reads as TGTGCCAGCAGCTCACGAGGACAGGGCGGGGAGACCCAGTACTTC.

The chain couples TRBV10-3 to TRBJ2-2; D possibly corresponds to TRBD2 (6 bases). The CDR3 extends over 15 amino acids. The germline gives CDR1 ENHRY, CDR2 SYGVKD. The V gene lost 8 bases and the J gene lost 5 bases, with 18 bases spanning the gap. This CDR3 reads CAIASSGLGTGELFF. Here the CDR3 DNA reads TGTGCCATCGCATCCAGCGGGCTCGGAACCGGGGAGCTGTTTTTT.

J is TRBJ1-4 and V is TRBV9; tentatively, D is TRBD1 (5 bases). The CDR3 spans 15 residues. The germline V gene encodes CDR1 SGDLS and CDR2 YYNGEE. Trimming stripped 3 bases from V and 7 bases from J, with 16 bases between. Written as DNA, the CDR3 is TGTGCCAGCAGCGCCGAGGGGACTCGGGTTGAAAAACTGTTTTTT. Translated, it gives CASSAEGTRVEKLFF.

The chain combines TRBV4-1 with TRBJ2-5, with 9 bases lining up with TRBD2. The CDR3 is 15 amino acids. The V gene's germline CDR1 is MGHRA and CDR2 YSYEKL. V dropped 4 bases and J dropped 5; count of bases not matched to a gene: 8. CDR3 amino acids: CASSPTVAGEETQYF. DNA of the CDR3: TGCGCCAGCAGCCCGACAGTAGCGGGGGAGGAGACCCAGTACTTC.

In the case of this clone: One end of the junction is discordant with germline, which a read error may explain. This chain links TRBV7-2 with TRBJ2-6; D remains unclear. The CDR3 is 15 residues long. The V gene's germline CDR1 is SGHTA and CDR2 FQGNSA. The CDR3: CASSAEPAGANVLTF. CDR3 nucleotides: TGTGCCAGCAGCGCGGAACCAGCTGGTGCCAACGTCCTGACTTTC.

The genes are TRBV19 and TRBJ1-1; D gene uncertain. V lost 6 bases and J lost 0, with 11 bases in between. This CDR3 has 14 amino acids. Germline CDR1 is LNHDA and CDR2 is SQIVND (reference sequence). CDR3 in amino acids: CASRWPGMNTEAFF. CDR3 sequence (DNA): TGTGCCAGTAGGTGGCCGGGAATGAACACTGAAGCTTTCTTT.

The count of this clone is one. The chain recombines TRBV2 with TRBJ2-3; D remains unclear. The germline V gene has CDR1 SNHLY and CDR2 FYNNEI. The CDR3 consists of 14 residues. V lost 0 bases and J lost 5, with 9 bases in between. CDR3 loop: CASSEALIVDTQYF. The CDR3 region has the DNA TGTGCCAGCAGTGAAGCGCTCATCGTAGATACGCAGTATTTT.

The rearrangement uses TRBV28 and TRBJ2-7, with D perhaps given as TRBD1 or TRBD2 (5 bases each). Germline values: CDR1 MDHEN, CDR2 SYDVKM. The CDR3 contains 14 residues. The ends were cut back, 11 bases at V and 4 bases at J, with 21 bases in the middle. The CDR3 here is CASIPTTGRYEQYF. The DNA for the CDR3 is TGTGCCTCCATCCCGACTACGGGGCGTTACGAGCAGTACTTC.

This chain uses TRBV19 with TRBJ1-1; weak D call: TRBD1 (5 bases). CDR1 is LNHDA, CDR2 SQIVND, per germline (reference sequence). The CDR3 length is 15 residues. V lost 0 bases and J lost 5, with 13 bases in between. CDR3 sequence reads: CASSIDLPGWTEAFF. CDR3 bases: TGTGCCAGTAGTATAGATTTGCCAGGGTGGACTGAAGCTTTCTTT.

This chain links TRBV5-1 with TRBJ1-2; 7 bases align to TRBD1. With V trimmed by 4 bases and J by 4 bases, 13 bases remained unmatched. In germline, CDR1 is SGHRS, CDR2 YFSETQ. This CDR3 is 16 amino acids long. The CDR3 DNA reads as TGCGCCAGCAGCCCAGCGACAGGGCAGTTTATCTATGGCTACACCTTC. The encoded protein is CASSPATGQFIYGYTF.

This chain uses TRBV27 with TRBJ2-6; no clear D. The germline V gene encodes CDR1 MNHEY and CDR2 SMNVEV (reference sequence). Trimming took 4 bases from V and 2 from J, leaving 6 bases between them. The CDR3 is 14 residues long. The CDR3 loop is CASSSSPGANVLTF. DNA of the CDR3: TGTGCCAGCAGTTCTAGTCCTGGGGCCAACGTCCTGACTTTC.

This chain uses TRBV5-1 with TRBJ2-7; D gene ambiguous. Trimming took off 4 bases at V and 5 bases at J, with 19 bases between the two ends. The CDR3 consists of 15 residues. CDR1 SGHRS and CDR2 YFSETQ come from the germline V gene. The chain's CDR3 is CASSREQISVDEQYF. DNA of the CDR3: TGCGCCAGCAGCCGTGAGCAGATCTCCGTCGACGAGCAGTACTTC. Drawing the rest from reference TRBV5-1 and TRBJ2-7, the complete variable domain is KAGVTQTPRYLIKTRGQQVTLSCSPISGHRSVSWYQQTPGQGLQFLFEYFSETQRNKGNFPGRFSGRQFSNSRSEMNVSTLELGDSALYLCASSREQISVDEQYFGPGTRLTVT.